This record covers a single T cell receptor beta chain. The antigen is not known. Germline CDR1 reads SGHRS; CDR2 reads YFSETQ. The CDR3 totals 15 residues. Trimming at V came to 4 bases and at J to 5 bases, leaving 8 bases not matched to a gene. This entry comes from a study of radiotherapy plus CTLA-4 blockade in lung cancer. Background on the study: An objective response was seen in 15% to 20% of patients, and disease control in around 33%. Study conclusions and caveats: After treatment with radiotherapy plus ipilimumab, TCR clones that came from the tumor expanded in blood. Reportedly, early blood T cell clone dynamics best predicted response, with interferon-beta.

Patients with chemo-refractory metastatic non-small-cell lung cancer received focal radiation plus CTLA-4 blockade with ipilimumab. Assay used: immunoSEQ multiplex PCR; TCRdb lists only in-frame clones, some missing. This table holds about 99,000 clones, 80% to 90% found once. The J gene is TRBJ2-5, the V gene TRBV5-1; 10 nucleotides agree with TRBD1. Sequenced material: peripheral blood, taken from a patient treated with radiotherapy plus ipilimumab. The clonotype was recovered from a human donor with non-small cell lung cancer that progressed on radiotherapy plus ipilimumab. CDR3 sequence reads: CASSIGTGVGETQYF. The CDR3 bases are TGCGCCAGCAGCATCGGGACAGGGGTAGGGGAGACCCAGTACTTC.